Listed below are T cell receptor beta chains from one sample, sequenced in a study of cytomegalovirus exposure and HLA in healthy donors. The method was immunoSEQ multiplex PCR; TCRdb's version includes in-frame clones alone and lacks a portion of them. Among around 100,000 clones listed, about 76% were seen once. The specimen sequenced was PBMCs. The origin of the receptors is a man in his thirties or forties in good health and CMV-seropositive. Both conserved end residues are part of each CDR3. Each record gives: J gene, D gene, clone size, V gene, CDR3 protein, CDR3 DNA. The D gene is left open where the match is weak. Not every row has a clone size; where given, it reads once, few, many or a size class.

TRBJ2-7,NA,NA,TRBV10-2,CASSRGRGSSYEQYF,TGCGCCAGCTCGCGGGGACGGGGGAGCTCCTACGAGCAGTACTTC
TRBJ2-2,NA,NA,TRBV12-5,CASGQGQANTGELFF,TGTGCTAGTGGCCAGGGCCAGGCGAACACCGGGGAGCTGTTTTTT
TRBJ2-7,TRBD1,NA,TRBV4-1,CASTLGQGAHEQYF,TGCGCCAGCACCTTGGGACAGGGGGCCCACGAGCAGTACTTC
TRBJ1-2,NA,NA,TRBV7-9,CASSPPRGQSHGYTF,TGTGCCAGCAGCCCCCCAAGGGGCCAGTCACATGGCTACACCTTC
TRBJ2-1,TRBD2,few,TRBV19,CASTKEGASGVEQFF,TGTGCCAGTACCAAGGAGGGAGCTAGCGGGGTTGAGCAGTTCTTC
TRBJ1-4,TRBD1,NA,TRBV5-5,CASSLLPGTDEKLFF,TGTGCCAGCAGCTTGCTTCCAGGGACAGATGAAAAACTGTTTTTT
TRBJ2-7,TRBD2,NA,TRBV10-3,CAISEWEGSNYEQYF,TGTGCCATCAGTGAGTGGGAGGGATCCAATTACGAGCAGTACTTC
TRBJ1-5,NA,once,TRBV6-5,CASSSSRDQPQHF,TGTGCCAGCAGTTCGTCTCGGGATCAGCCCCAGCATTTT
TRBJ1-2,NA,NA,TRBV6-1,CASSESRRGYYGYTF,TGTGCCAGCAGTGAATCCCGTAGGGGCTACTATGGCTACACCTTC
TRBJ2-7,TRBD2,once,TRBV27,CASSLGAGGRNEQYF,TGTGCCAGCAGTTTAGGTGCGGGGGGGAGAAACGAGCAGTACTTC
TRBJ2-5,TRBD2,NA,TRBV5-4,CASSSLAGAGETQYF,TGTGCCAGCAGCTCCTTAGCGGGGGCGGGGGAGACCCAGTACTTC
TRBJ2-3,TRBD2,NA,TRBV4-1,CASSQDGLATDTQYF,TGCGCCAGCAGCCAAGATGGACTAGCCACAGATACGCAGTATTTT
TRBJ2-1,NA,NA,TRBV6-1,CASSGWTASRRDEQFF,TGTGCCAGCAGTGGTTGGACAGCCTCCCGGCGGGATGAGCAGTTCTTC
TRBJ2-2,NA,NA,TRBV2,CASRKQGADTGELFF,TGTGCCAGCAGGAAACAGGGTGCGGACACCGGGGAGCTGTTTTTT
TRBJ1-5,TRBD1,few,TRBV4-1,CASSQPGTEGLSNQPQHF,TGCGCCAGCAGCCAACCGGGGACAGAAGGGCTGAGCAATCAGCCCCAGCATTTT
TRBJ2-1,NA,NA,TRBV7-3,CASSLTGGTFNEQFF,TGTGCCAGCAGCTTAACAGGAGGCACATTCAATGAGCAGTTCTTC
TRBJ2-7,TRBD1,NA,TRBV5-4,CASSASDRGDSYEQYF,TGTGCCAGCAGCGCGTCAGACAGGGGCGACTCCTACGAGCAGTACTTC
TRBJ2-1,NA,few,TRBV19,CASRPPGYSYNEQFF,TGTGCCAGTAGGCCCCCAGGGTACTCCTACAATGAGCAGTTCTTC
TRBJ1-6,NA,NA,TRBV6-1,CASSGGRDSPLHF,TGTGCCAGCAGTGGGGGGCGGGATTCACCCCTCCACTTT
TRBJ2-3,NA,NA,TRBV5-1,CASSLPSTDTQYF,TGCGCCAGCAGCTTGCCTTCCACAGATACGCAGTATTTT
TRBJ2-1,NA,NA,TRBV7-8,CASSSPRQDSYNEQFF,TGTGCCAGCAGCTCCCCCCGACAGGACTCCTACAATGAGCAGTTCTTC
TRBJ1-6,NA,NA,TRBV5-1,CASSLGGDRSYNSPLHF,TGCGCCAGCAGCTTGGGAGGTGATAGGTCCTATAATTCACCCCTCCACTTT
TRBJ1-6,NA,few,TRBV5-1,CASSPDSSAGNSPLHF,TGCGCCAGCAGCCCGGACAGTTCAGCGGGGAATTCACCCCTCCACTTT
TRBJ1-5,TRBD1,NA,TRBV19,CASSGQGALQPQHF,TGTGCCAGTTCGGGACAGGGGGCCTTACAGCCCCAGCATTTT
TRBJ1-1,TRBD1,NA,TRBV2,CASSSDRAATEAFF,TGTGCCAGCAGTTCCGACAGGGCAGCTACTGAAGCTTTCTTT
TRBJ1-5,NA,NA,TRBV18,CASSPQRNQPQHF,TGTGCCAGCTCACCACAGAGAAATCAGCCCCAGCATTTT
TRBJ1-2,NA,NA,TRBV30,CAWSVDGFEGYPF,TGTGCCTGGAGTGTGGACGGGTTCGAGGGCTACCCCTTC
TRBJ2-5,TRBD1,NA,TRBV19,CASSQDRRRTQYF,TGTGCCAGTAGTCAGGACAGGCGGCGGACCCAGTACTTC
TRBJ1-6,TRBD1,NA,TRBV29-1,CSVRTGANGTPLHF,TGCAGCGTTCGGACAGGTGCCAACGGGACACCCCTCCACTTT
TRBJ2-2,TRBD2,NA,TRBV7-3,CASSPGLATGELFF,TGTGCCAGCAGCCCGGGACTAGCCACCGGGGAGCTGTTTTTT
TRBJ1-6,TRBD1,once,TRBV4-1,CASSRGQGMRNSPLHF,TGCGCCAGCAGCCGAGGACAGGGGATGAGGAATTCACCCCTCCACTTT
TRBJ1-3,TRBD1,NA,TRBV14,CASSRPGTGAGNTIYF,TGTGCCAGCAGCCGCCCCGGGACAGGGGCGGGAAACACCATATATTTT
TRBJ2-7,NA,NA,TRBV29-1,CSVEGPGRYEQYF,TGCAGCGTTGAAGGTCCAGGGAGGTACGAGCAGTACTTC
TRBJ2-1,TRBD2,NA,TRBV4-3,CASSQTSGGYNEQFF,TGCGCCAGCAGCCAGACTAGCGGGGGATACAATGAGCAGTTCTTC
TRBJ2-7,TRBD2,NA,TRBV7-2,CASSSSSGGSHHEQYF,TGTGCCAGCAGCTCCTCTAGCGGGGGGAGCCACCACGAGCAGTACTTC
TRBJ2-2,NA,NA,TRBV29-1,CSVAPGVNTGELFF,TGCAGCGTTGCCCCAGGGGTTAACACCGGGGAGCTGTTTTTT
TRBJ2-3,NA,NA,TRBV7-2,CASSSRTNTQYF,TGTGCCAGCAGCTCGAGGACAAATACGCAGTATTTT
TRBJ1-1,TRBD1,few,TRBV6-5,CASSATGDFTEAFF,TGTGCCAGCAGTGCGACAGGGGACTTCACTGAAGCTTTCTTT